The 26 T cell receptor beta chains below all came from one sample that was sequenced in a study of CD8+ T cells in alopecia areata (dated by TCRdb to the late 2010s). Library construction relied on the immunoSEQ multiplex PCR assay. For TCR sequencing, RNA was extracted from every sample and reverse transcribed into cDNA to serve as template. The table was pulled from immuneACCESS by TCRdb, which kept in-frame rearrangements only. Such tables lose some clones; where checked, under half of the loss comes from unresolved V genes, and the rest has no known cause. This sample is represented by some 120,000 clones, with no singletons among them. Jointly, the top ten make up around a fifth of the sample. Sequenced sample: lesional skin. The receptors were sampled from a C3H/HeJ mouse with alopecia areata. The strain in question carries the MHC haplotype H2-k.

This clone was counted a few times. Gene names and germline refer to mouse. The read finishes 4 residues shy of the CDR3 end, and the germline J gene is used to complete it. The chain links TRBV13-3 to TRBJ2-7, with 10 bases matching TRBD2. CDR1 and CDR2 from the germline V gene are NNHDY and SYVADS. Trimming took 0 bases from V and 0 from J; bases not matched to a gene: 9. The CDR3 extends over 18 amino acids. The covered CDR3 bases are TGTGCCAGCAGTGATGCGGGGACTGGGGTACTCCACTCCTAT. Its protein product is CASSDAGTGVLHSY. The whole CDR3 region reads CASSDAGTGVLHSYEQYF.

This clone was observed a few times. The TCRdb protein fails to match the DNA translation at residue 10; the protein reported here was translated from the DNA. Gene names and germline match the mouse. The read ends 3 residues before the CDR3 terminus; that terminus is restored from the germline J gene. The V and J genes are TRBV13-2 and TRBJ1-3, with D possibly matching TRBD1 (6 bases). Between the trimmed V and J ends, which lost 2 bases and 8 bases, there was a span of 11 bases. The CDR3 consists of 13 residues. Per the germline V gene, CDR1 is NNHNN and CDR2 is SYGAGS (reference sequence). Incomplete CDR3 DNA: TGTGCCAGCGGTGAGGAAACAGGGTATACG. Translation: CASGEETGYT. The full CDR3 is CASGEETGYTLYF.

This clone was seen ten or more times. Translating the DNA gives a protein that differs from the TCRdb entry at residue 8; the protein shown here is that DNA translation. All gene names here are mouse names. Read sequence stops 3 residues before the CDR3 end, and the germline J gene provides the missing end. The chain uses TRBV13-3 and TRBJ1-3; 8 nucleotides match TRBD1. Germline CDR1 and CDR2: NNHDY and SYVADS. The CDR3 runs to 11 residues. V gave up 7 bases and J gave up 8 bases; unmatched junction bases: 2. The CDR3 bases that were read are TGTGCCAGCCGCAGGGGGCATACG. Translating gives CASRRGHT. The entire CDR3 reads CASRRGHTLYF. The variable domain in full, with the rest retrieved from reference TRBV13-3 and TRBJ1-3, is EAAVTQSPRSKVAVTGGKVTLSCHQTNNHDYMYWYRQDTGHGLRLIHYSYVADSTEKGDIPDGYKASRPSQENFSLILELASLSQTAVYFCASRRGHTLYFGEGSRLIVV.

Concerning this clone itself: Mouse gene names apply. This CDR3 is CASSEDRGLQNTLYF. The DNA read from the CDR3 is TGTGCCAGCAGTGAAGACAGGGGGCTACAAAAC. The rearrangement joins TRBV13-3 to TRBJ2-4; TRBD1 agrees at 10 bases. The read ends 4 residues shy of where the CDR3 ends; the end is completed using the germline J gene. J gave up 3 bases and V 2 bases, and 3 bases lay outside the gene matches. This CDR3 spans 15 amino acids. Germline V CDR1 and CDR2: NNHDY, SYVADS.

A note on this clone: Gene names are the mouse ones. Read data end 4 residues before the CDR3 end; the end is taken from the germline J gene. This chain uses TRBV13-1 with TRBJ2-3, with D perhaps matching TRBD2 (7 bases). V dropped 4 bases and J dropped 0 bases, with 12 bases sitting between them. The CDR3 is made up of 15 amino acids. Looked up from germline, CDR1 is NSHNY and CDR2 is SYGAGN. The part of the CDR3 DNA that was read is TGTGCCAGCAGTAGAAGGGGGGCTAGTGCAGAA. This sequence encodes CASSRRGASAE. In full, the CDR3 reads CASSRRGASAETLYF.

This clone has more than one count but fewer than ten. The gene names given are mouse names. The CDR3 end falls 4 residues outside the read, so it is completed with the germline J gene. J is TRBJ2-3 and V is TRBV19; the D gene is possibly TRBD2 (6 bases). V lost 2 bases, J lost 1 base, and 11 bases lay in between. From germline, CDR1 is FNHDT and CDR2 SITEND (reference sequence). CDR3 size: 15 residues. CDR3 amino acids: CASSMPGGRAETLYF. The CDR3 DNA, read in part, is TGTGCCAGCAGTATGCCGGGGGGACGTGCAGAA. Variable domain in full (rest from reference TRBV19 and TRBJ2-3): GGIITQTPKFLIGQEGQKLTLKCQQNFNHDTMYWYRQDSGKGLRLIYYSITENDLQKGDLSEGYDASREKKSSFSLTVTSAQKNEMAVFLCASSMPGGRAETLYFGSGTRLTVL.

This clone was observed a few times. The listed genes are named as in mouse. The CDR3 extends 4 residues past the end of the read, so its final part is completed from the germline J gene. The J gene is TRBJ2-1, the V gene TRBV17; 12 positions agree with TRBD2. This CDR3 is built from 16 residues. The V and J ends lost 4 bases and 3 bases, in that order; junction bases with no gene match: 4. Per the germline V gene, CDR1 is MNHDT and CDR2 is YYDKIL. Partial CDR3 DNA: TGTGCTAGCAGTACAGACTGGGGGGGCCTCTATGCT. It yields the protein CASSTDWGGLYA. The full-length CDR3 reads as CASSTDWGGLYAEQFF.

Concerning this clone: Gene names are mouse gene names. The read ends 4 residues before the CDR3 terminus; that terminus is restored from the germline J gene. This rearrangement joins TRBV5 to TRBJ2-1; D possibly uses TRBD1 or TRBD2 (5 bases each). This CDR3 comprises 15 residues. V shed 1 base and J shed 3 bases, with 10 bases lying between them. The germline CDR1 and CDR2 sequences are LGHNA and YNLKQL (reference sequence). CDR3 DNA (partial): TGTGCCAGCAGCCAAGGGGGACGGTTCTATGCT. It codes for CASSQGGRFYA. Given in full, the CDR3 is CASSQGGRFYAEQFF.

In this sample, this clone turned up many times. Gene names refer to mouse genes. The DNA ends 4 residues before the CDR3 does, and the rest of the CDR3 is filled in from the germline J gene. V gene TRBV13-3 combines with J gene TRBJ1-2; tentatively, D is TRBD1 (6 bases). Germline CDR1 is NNHDY and CDR2 is SYVADS. Trimming pared 0 bases from V and 0 bases from J, leaving 9 bases between. The CDR3 is 15 residues long. This chain's CDR3 is CASSDADRSNSDYTF. The part of the CDR3 DNA that was read is TGTGCCAGCAGTGATGCGGACAGATCAAACTCC.

This clone was counted between two and nine times. Gene names are mouse gene names. The read finishes 4 residues shy of the CDR3 end, and the germline J gene is used to complete it. The chain employs TRBV15 and TRBJ1-2; 7 nucleotides match TRBD1. CDR3 length: 11 amino acids. CDR1 and CDR2 (germline): SGHND, FRSKSL. The sequenced part of the CDR3 DNA is TGTGCCAGCCCGACAGGGACC. Protein: CASPTGT. The entire CDR3 is CASPTGTDYTF.

At least ten counts were recorded for this clone. Gene names are the mouse ones. Read coverage stops 4 residues before the CDR3 terminus; the germline J gene supplies the remainder. The genes are TRBV13-3 and TRBJ2-1; 13 bases align to TRBD2. Germline CDR1 reads NNHDY; CDR2 reads SYVADS. Unmatched junction bases numbered 4, after V lost 4 bases and J lost 0 bases. The CDR3 totals 17 residues. The CDR3 loop reads CASSSGTGGDNYAEQFF. The sequenced CDR3 bases are TGTGCCAGCAGTTCCGGGACTGGGGGGGATAACTATGCT.

This clone is classed as medium-sized. The listed genes are named as in mouse. CDR3 DNA (partial): TGTGCCAGCAGTGATGGACAGGGGGCAAACACA. Translation gives CASSDGQGANT. The full CDR3 protein is CASSDGQGANTEVFF. V gene TRBV13-3 combines with J gene TRBJ1-1; 9 bases map to TRBD1. The read ends 4 residues early relative to the CDR3; the germline J gene fills the gap. Losses at the gene ends were 0 bases for V and 0 bases for J; bases not matched to a gene: 0. The CDR3 consists of 15 residues. Germline V gene sequence: CDR1 NNHDY, CDR2 SYVADS.

This clone was observed at least ten times. Here the gene names and germline are mouse. The read falls 4 residues short of the CDR3 end, and the missing part is taken from the germline J gene. V usage is TRBV13-3 and J usage is TRBJ2-1, with TRBD2 matching over 8 bases. Germline V CDR1 and CDR2: NNHDY, SYVADS. The CDR3 consists of 14 residues. This CDR3 is CASSPSGGRAEQFF. The CDR3 DNA, read in part, is TGTGCCAGCAGCCCTTCTGGGGGGAGAGCT.

This clone was counted a few times. Gene names are mouse gene names. The missing CDR3 end, 4 residues past where the read stops, is filled in from the germline J gene. The chain is built from TRBV19 and TRBJ2-1, with 7 bases that match TRBD2. The CDR3 contains 15 residues. Germline CDR1 reads FNHDT; CDR2 reads SITEND (reference sequence). Trimming took 5 bases from V and 2 from J; bases not matched to a gene: 7. The CDR3 DNA, read in part, is TGTGCCAGCAGGCCCCTCGGGGGGGACTATGCT. Translated, it gives CASRPLGGDYA. The full CDR3 protein reads CASRPLGGDYAEQFF.

This clone was detected only a few times. Gene names follow the mouse nomenclature. The read terminates 4 residues ahead of where the CDR3 ends, so the germline J gene completes it. The chain is built from TRBV13-3 and TRBJ1-4, with a weak D call TRBD1 (6 bases). There are 16 residues in the CDR3. The V and J ends lost 4 bases and 3 bases respectively, with 16 bases between them. Per the germline V gene, CDR1 is NNHDY and CDR2 is SYVADS. The CDR3 protein is CASSSGTPLTNERLFF. The covered CDR3 bases are TGTGCCAGCAGTTCCGGGACACCCCTTACCAACGAA.

Notes on this clone: Genes and germline come from the mouse. The CDR3 goes on 4 residues after the read ends, and that part is filled in from the germline J gene. The chain carries TRBV19 and TRBJ2-7; no reliable D call. The CDR3 runs 11 residues. The V gene's germline CDR1 is FNHDT and CDR2 SITEND (reference sequence). The CDR3 protein is CASTRQYEQYF. The covered CDR3 bases are TGTGCCAGCACCCGACAATAT.

This clone has at least ten counts. These gene names are mouse names. The CDR3 goes on 4 residues after the read ends, and that part is filled in from the germline J gene. This chain connects TRBV1 to TRBJ1-2; the D gene is possibly TRBD1 (5 bases). The CDR3 contains 13 residues. From germline, CDR1 is NSQYPW and CDR2 LRSPGD (reference sequence). Trimming stripped 4 bases from V and 1 base from J, with 7 bases between. CDR3: CTCSDDRNSDYTF. CDR3 DNA, as far as it was read: TGCACCTGCAGTGATGACAGAAACTCC.

To note about this clone: Gene and germline names: mouse. The CDR3 end is not reached by the read, which stops 4 residues before it; the germline J gene fills it in. This chain joins TRBV13-3 and TRBJ2-4; tentative D call: TRBD2 (7 bases). Per the germline V gene, CDR1 is NNHDY and CDR2 is SYVADS. This CDR3 comprises 12 residues. The CDR3 reads CASSRGANTLYF. The sequenced CDR3 bases are TGTGCCAGCAGTCGGGGGGCAAAC. The complete variable domain, with remaining parts taken from reference TRBV13-3 and TRBJ2-4, reads EAAVTQSPRSKVAVTGGKVTLSCHQTNNHDYMYWYRQDTGHGLRLIHYSYVADSTEKGDIPDGYKASRPSQENFSLILELASLSQTAVYFCASSRGANTLYFGAGTRLSVL.

Comments on this clone: TCRdb's protein sequence differs at residue 13 from the translated DNA; the protein presented here follows the DNA. Each gene name is a mouse one. The DNA ends 3 residues before the CDR3 does, and the rest of the CDR3 is filled in from the germline J gene. The chain has TRBV1 and TRBJ1-6; a weak D match, TRBD1 (6 bases). TRBJ1-6 is annotated as an ORF whose role is uncertain. This CDR3 contains 16 residues. V gave up 3 bases and J gave up 2 bases, with 11 bases separating them. The germline gives CDR1 NSQYPW, CDR2 LRSPGD (reference sequence). The CDR3 region is CTCSAWAGAYNSPLYF. The CDR3 DNA, read in part, is TGCACCTGCAGTGCGTGGGCAGGGGCCTATAATTCGCCC.

Only a few counts were recorded for this clone. Genes here carry mouse names. The read comes to an end 4 residues before the CDR3 does, leaving the germline J gene to fill in the end. The chain uses TRBV12-2 and TRBJ2-5; 7 bases are shared with TRBD1. V lost 2 bases and J lost 0; bases outside the gene matches: 7. CDR3 size: 16 residues. Germline values: CDR1 SGHLS, CDR2 HYDKME. This CDR3 is CASSPLNRGNQDTQYF. Partial CDR3 DNA: TGTGCCAGCTCTCCTCTCAACAGGGGCAACCAAGAC. Filled out from reference TRBV12-2 and TRBJ2-5, the complete variable domain reads NSGVVQSPRYIIKGKGERSILKCIPISGHLSVAWYQQTQGQELKFFIQHYDKMERDKGNLPSRFSVQQFDDYHSEMNMSALELEDSAVYFCASSPLNRGNQDTQYFGPGTRLLVL.

This clone showed up just a few times. Mouse gene names apply. Coverage ceases 4 residues before the CDR3 finishes, and the germline J gene fills in the end. This chain uses TRBV13-3 with TRBJ1-4; 7 bases agree with TRBD1. Trimming took 2 bases from V and 0 from J; bases not matched to a gene: 7. This CDR3 has 17 residues. Germline CDR1 NNHDY, CDR2 SYVADS. The DNA read from the CDR3 is TGTGCCAGCAGTGAGGGCCCTCAGGGGGTTTCCAACGAA. This codes for CASSEGPQGVSNE. The complete CDR3 protein is CASSEGPQGVSNERLFF.

To note about this clone: Gene names denote mouse genes. The CDR3 end is not reached by the read, which stops 4 residues before it; the germline J gene fills it in. The V gene is TRBV19, the J gene TRBJ1-1, with 12 nucleotides matching TRBD1. Germline CDR1 FNHDT, CDR2 SITEND (reference sequence). The CDR3 is made up of 14 amino acids. Here the CDR3 reads CASSPGTGGVEVFF. CDR3 bases read: TGTGCCAGCAGTCCGGGGACAGGGGGCGTA. Full variable domain (outside the CDR3, taken from reference TRBV19 and TRBJ1-1): GGIITQTPKFLIGQEGQKLTLKCQQNFNHDTMYWYRQDSGKGLRLIYYSITENDLQKGDLSEGYDASREKKSSFSLTVTSAQKNEMAVFLCASSPGTGGVEVFFGKGTRLTVV.

Concerning this clone: Germline and genes: mouse. The read gets to within 4 residues of the CDR3 end, and the germline J gene fills in the rest. J is TRBJ2-1 and V is TRBV13-2, with 7 bases matching TRBD1. Germline trimming cut 2 bases from V and 3 bases from J; bases unmatched to any gene: 8. The germline V gene encodes CDR1 NNHNN and CDR2 SYGAGS (reference sequence). The CDR3 is 16 amino acids. CDR3 residues: CASGDDGDRSYAEQFF. CDR3 bases read: TGTGCCAGCGGTGACGACGGGGACAGATCCTATGCT.

Note on this clone: The gene symbols are mouse symbols. The read halts 4 residues ahead of the CDR3 end, with the missing end drawn from the germline J gene. V and J are TRBV1 and TRBJ1-1; D is unclear. CDR1 is NSQYPW, CDR2 LRSPGD, per germline (reference sequence). The CDR3 totals 12 residues. CDR3 DNA (partial): TGCACCTGCAGTGCATCCTCCCCA. Translation gives CTCSASSP. The CDR3 in its entirety is CTCSASSPEVFF.

This clone has just a few counts. The germline and genes are mouse ones. The read ends 4 residues shy of where the CDR3 ends; the end is completed using the germline J gene. The chain links TRBV3 to TRBJ2-5, with TRBD1 matching over 7 bases. V gave up 5 bases and J gave up 1 base; unmatched junction bases: 3. Per germline, CDR1 SNHLY and CDR2 FYNGKV (reference sequence). CDR3 length: 14 residues. The CDR3 here is CASSPDRDQDTQYF. CDR3 DNA (partial): TGTGCCAGCAGCCCCGACAGGGACCAAGAC. Drawing the rest from reference TRBV3 and TRBJ2-5, the complete variable domain is GPKVLQIPSHQIIDMGQMVTLNCDPVSNHLYFYWYKQILGQQMEFLVNFYNGKVMEKSKLFKDQFSVERPDGSYFTLKIQPTALEDSAVYFCASSPDRDQDTQYFGPGTRLLVL.

As for this clone: The gene symbols are mouse symbols. The observed sequence ends 4 residues before the CDR3 terminus, with the missing tail filled in from the germline J gene. The V call is TRBV1, the J call TRBJ2-7; D uncertain. CDR3 length: 14 residues. Germline V gene lookup returns CDR1 NSQYPW and CDR2 LRSPGD (reference sequence). CDR3 protein: CTCSADLTPYEQYF. Incomplete CDR3 DNA: TGCACCTGCAGTGCAGATCTGACACCGTAT. The complete variable domain, with remaining parts taken from reference TRBV1 and TRBJ2-7, reads VTLLEQNPRWRLVPRGQAVNLRCILKNSQYPWMSWYQQDLQKQLQWLFTLRSPGDKEVKSLPGADYLATRVTDTELRLQVANMSQGRTLYCTCSADLTPYEQYFGPGTRLTVL.